The present T cell receptor beta chain was sequenced within a study of T cell responses to AZD1222 COVID-19 vaccine. Using immunoSEQ multiplex PCR, the repertoire was profiled, and TCRdb retains in-frame clones only, with some absent. The table lists 100,000 to 150,000 clones, about 90% of them singletons, with about 10% in the top ten. The CDR3 loop spans 13 amino acids. Trimming shortened V by 8 bases and J by 0 bases, and 10 bases separated the two germline ends. Germline assignment: CDR1 SNHLY and CDR2 FYNNEI. This receptor was taken from an adult in good health. The input for sequencing was peripheral blood, taken on day 0 of AZD1222 vaccination. The chain combines TRBV2 with TRBJ1-2, with D unresolved. CDR3 sequence: CASYRLPNYGYTF. The CDR3 DNA reads TGTGCCAGCTACAGACTTCCTAACTATGGCTACACCTTC. Complete variable domain (other parts from reference TRBV2 and TRBJ1-2): EPEVTQTPSHQVTQMGQEVILRCVPISNHLYFYWYRQILGQKVEFLVSFYNNEISEKSEIFDDQFSVERPDGSNFTLKIRSTKLEDSAMYFCASYRLPNYGYTFGSGTRLTVV.